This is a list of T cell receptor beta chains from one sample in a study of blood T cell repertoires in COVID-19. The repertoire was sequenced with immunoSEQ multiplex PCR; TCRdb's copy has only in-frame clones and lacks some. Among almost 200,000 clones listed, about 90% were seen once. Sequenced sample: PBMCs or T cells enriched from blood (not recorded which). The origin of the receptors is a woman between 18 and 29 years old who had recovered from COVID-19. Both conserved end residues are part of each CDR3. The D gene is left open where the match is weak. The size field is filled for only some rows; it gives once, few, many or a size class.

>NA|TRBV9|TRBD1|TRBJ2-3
TGTGCCAGCAAAGCCGGGACAGGGGACACAGATACGCAGTATTTT
CASKAGTGDTDTQYF
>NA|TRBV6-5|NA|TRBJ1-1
TGTGCCAGCAGCCTCCGTCCAGAGAACACTGAAGCTTTCTTT
CASSLRPENTEAFF
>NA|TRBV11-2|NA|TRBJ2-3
TGTGCCAGCAGCTACAGTCCCGTGGATACGCAGTATTTT
CASSYSPVDTQYF
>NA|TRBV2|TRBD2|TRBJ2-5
TGTGCCAGCAACCGAGGACTAGCGGGGGGGCAGACCCAGTACTTC
CASNRGLAGGQTQYF
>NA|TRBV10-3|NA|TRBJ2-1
TGTGCCATCAGAAATTTTTCCAGGAGGGGTTACAATAGTGGCAATGAGCAGTTCTTC
CAIRNFSRRGYNSGNEQFF
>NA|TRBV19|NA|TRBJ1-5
TGTGCCAGTAGTATGCCGGGGGGAGGACCTCAGCCCCAGCATTTT
CASSMPGGGPQPQHF
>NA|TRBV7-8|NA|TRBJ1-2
TGTGCCAGCAGCTTAGGACAGCTCAACTATGGCTACACCTTC
CASSLGQLNYGYTF
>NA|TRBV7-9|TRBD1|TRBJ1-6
TGTGCCAGCAGCCCAGGACAGGTTTCCTATAATTCACCCCTCCACTTT
CASSPGQVSYNSPLHF
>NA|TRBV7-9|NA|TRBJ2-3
TGTGCCAGCAGCGGTGGGCCTTATACGCAGTATTTT
CASSGGPYTQYF
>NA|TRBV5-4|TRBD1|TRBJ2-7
TGTGCCAGCAGCTCGGACAGGGCCGGGGAGCAGTACTTC
CASSSDRAGEQYF
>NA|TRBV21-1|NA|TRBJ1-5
TGTGCCAGCAGCAAAGGTCCGGGGGTCGGTCAGCCCCAGCATTTT
CASSKGPGVGQPQHF
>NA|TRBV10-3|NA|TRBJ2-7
TGTGCCATCAGTGAGTCGGGACAAGAGCAGTACTTC
CAISESGQEQYF
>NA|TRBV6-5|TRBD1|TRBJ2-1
TGTGCCAGCAGTTACCTTTCGGACAGGGTCAATGAGCAGTTCTTC
CASSYLSDRVNEQFF
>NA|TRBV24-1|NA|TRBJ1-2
TGTGCCACCAGTGGTCTGCGGGGGGGTAACTATGGCTACACCTTC
CATSGLRGGNYGYTF
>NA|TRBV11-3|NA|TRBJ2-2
TGTGCCAGCAGCTGGGGGGGCTGGCGCGACACCGGGGAGCTGTTTTTT
CASSWGGWRDTGELFF
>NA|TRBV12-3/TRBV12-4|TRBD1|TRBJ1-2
TGTGCCAGCAGGACAGGGCGTCTCTTTGGCTACACCTTC
CASRTGRLFGYTF
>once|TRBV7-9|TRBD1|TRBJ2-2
TGTGCCAGCAGCCGCTCCGGGACAGAAAACACCGGGGAGCTGTTTTTT
CASSRSGTENTGELFF
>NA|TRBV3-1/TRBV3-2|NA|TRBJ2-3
TGTGCCAGCAGCCAAGTGGGGGGGCCCACAGATACGCAGTATTTT
CASSQVGGPTDTQYF